These T cell receptor beta chains were read from a single sample in a study of T cell responses to AZD1222 COVID-19 vaccine. Sequencing was performed with immunoSEQ multiplex PCR; in TCRdb, only in-frame clones are kept and a portion is missing. The data contain more than 110,000 clones, more than 90% of them seen just once; the ten biggest clones take up about 3%. The sample here was peripheral blood, taken on day 0 of AZD1222 vaccination. The receptors were sampled from an adult in good health. CDR3s include the opening cysteine and the closing phenylalanine or tryptophan. A D gene is named only where the DNA matches it firmly. Some rows have no size entry. The others give once, few or many, or a class for an expanded clone.

CDR3 protein	CDR3 DNA	D gene	clone size	J gene	V gene
CASSEVSRGADTQYF	TGTGCCAGCAGTGAAGTGTCCAGGGGGGCAGATACGCAGTATTTT	.	.	TRBJ2-3	TRBV6-1
CAWSVRGTASGSDEWETQYF	TGTGCCTGGAGTGTAAGGGGGACAGCTAGCGGGAGTGACGAGTGGGAGACCCAGTACTTC	TRBD2	.	TRBJ2-5	TRBV30
CASSRGGTLNSPLHF	TGTGCCAGCAGCCGGGGGGGGACACTTAATTCACCCCTCCACTTT	.	.	TRBJ1-6	TRBV6-5
CASRGGASPGPF	TGTGCCAGCAGGGGGGGTGCGAGCCCGGGTCCCTTT	.	.	TRBJ1-3	TRBV21-1
CASSPQDRGAYGYTF	TGTGCCAGTAGTCCCCAGGACAGGGGCGCCTATGGCTACACCTTC	TRBD1	.	TRBJ1-2	TRBV19
CASSVAGRSDTGELFF	TGTGCCAGCAGCGTAGCTGGCCGGTCAGACACCGGGGAGCTGTTTTTT	.	.	TRBJ2-2	TRBV9
CASSQDSGPQRPQHF	TGTGCCAGCAGCCAAGACTCAGGCCCTCAGCGGCCCCAGCATTTT	.	.	TRBJ1-5	TRBV3-1/TRBV3-2
CSVVCYGGTGQPRSYNSPLHF	TGCAGCGTTGTATGTTACGGTGGGACAGGGCAACCTCGCTCCTATAATTCACCCCTCCACTTT	TRBD1	.	TRBJ1-6	TRBV29-1
CASSSFTNEQFF	TGTGCCAGCAGTTCCTTTACCAATGAGCAGTTCTTC	.	.	TRBJ2-1	TRBV2
CASTRDRVANEKLFF	TGTGCCAGCACCCGAGACAGGGTGGCTAATGAAAAACTGTTTTTT	TRBD1	.	TRBJ1-4	TRBV28
CASSLGTSGSYEQYF	TGCGCCAGCAGCTTGGGGACTAGCGGTTCCTACGAGCAGTACTTC	TRBD2	.	TRBJ2-7	TRBV5-1
CASSLSGTGSHTF	TGCGCCAGCAGCCTTTCCGGGACAGGGTCCCACACCTTC	TRBD1	.	TRBJ1-2	TRBV5-1
CASSPGGLNTGELFF	TGTGCCAGCAGCCCAGGGGGCCTGAACACCGGGGAGCTGTTTTTT	TRBD1	once	TRBJ2-2	TRBV11-3
CASSYSGFDTQYF	TGTGCCAGCAGTTACTCGGGCTTCGATACGCAGTATTTT	.	once	TRBJ2-3	TRBV6-6
CASSVAVSSYNEQFF	TGTGCCAGCAGCGTAGCGGTAAGCTCCTACAATGAGCAGTTCTTC	.	once	TRBJ2-1	TRBV7-8
CARDQTTPSTGELFF	TGTGCCAGGGACCAAACAACCCCAAGCACCGGGGAGCTGTTTTTT	.	.	TRBJ2-2	TRBV7-2
CATRTGGEKLFF	TGTGCCACCCGGACAGGTGGTGAAAAACTGTTTTTT	TRBD1	.	TRBJ1-4	TRBV28
CASSPPSLAKNIQYF	TGCGCCAGCAGCCCGCCAAGTCTAGCCAAAAACATTCAGTACTTC	.	.	TRBJ2-4	TRBV4-1
CASSLTLDSTTNEKLFF	TGTGCCAGCAGTTTAACCTTGGACAGCACAACTAATGAAAAACTGTTTTTT	.	once	TRBJ1-4	TRBV28
CASSQEGAGRLRYF	TGTGCCAGCAGCCAAGAAGGGGCGGGGCGCCTAAGGTACTTC	.	.	TRBJ2-7	TRBV3-1/TRBV3-2
CASSVHMGEQFF	TGCGCCAGCAGCGTACACATGGGTGAGCAGTTCTTC	.	.	TRBJ2-1	TRBV5-1
CASSLWGGEEQFF	TGTGCCAGCAGCCTTTGGGGGGGTGAAGAGCAGTTCTTC	TRBD2	.	TRBJ2-1	TRBV5-5
CASREQGGQRNYGYTF	TGTGCCAGCAGGGAACAGGGGGGGCAGAGGAACTATGGCTACACCTTC	TRBD1	.	TRBJ1-2	TRBV6-1
CASSESYEKLFF	TGCGCCAGCAGTGAGAGTTATGAAAAACTGTTTTTT	.	.	TRBJ1-4	TRBV10-1
CASSLAIGGMLPRQYF	TGTGCCAGCAGCTTAGCGATCGGGGGAATGCTGCCGAGGCAGTACTTC	.	.	TRBJ2-7	TRBV7-8
CASSYMRITEAFF	TGTGCCAGCAGTTACATGAGGATCACTGAAGCTTTCTTT	.	.	TRBJ1-1	TRBV6-2/TRBV6-3
CASNAGTGVNYGYTF	TGTGCCAGCAACGCCGGGACAGGGGTTAACTATGGCTACACCTTC	TRBD1	.	TRBJ1-2	TRBV2
CASSLTTGAFNQPQHF	TGTGCCAGTAGTCTCACGACAGGCGCTTTCAATCAGCCCCAGCATTTT	.	.	TRBJ1-5	TRBV19
CASRPSAFNEQFF	TGTGCCAGCAGACCTAGTGCGTTTAATGAGCAGTTCTTC	.	.	TRBJ2-1	TRBV7-6
CASLETGELFF	TGTGCTAGCTTAGAGACCGGGGAGCTGTTTTTT	.	.	TRBJ2-2	TRBV12-5
CASSLFKGTGISDQETQYF	TGTGCCAGCAGCCTCTTCAAAGGGACAGGGATTTCAGACCAAGAGACCCAGTACTTC	TRBD1	.	TRBJ2-5	TRBV4-2
CASSRDSTYEQYF	TGTGCCAGCAGTAGAGACAGTACCTACGAGCAGTACTTC	.	.	TRBJ2-7	TRBV12-3/TRBV12-4
CASSIQDPGGYTF	TGTGCCAGTAGTATTCAGGACCCAGGAGGCTACACCTTC	.	.	TRBJ1-2	TRBV19
CAWSRQGLRDPFYEQYF	TGTGCCTGGAGTCGACAAGGTCTCCGGGACCCCTTCTACGAGCAGTACTTC	.	.	TRBJ2-7	TRBV30
CASSLSAGANYGYTF	TGTGCCAGCAGTTTATCGGCAGGAGCTAACTATGGCTACACCTTC	.	.	TRBJ1-2	TRBV27
CASSVIQGAGGYTF	TGTGCCAGCAGCGTTATACAGGGAGCGGGTGGCTACACCTTC	.	.	TRBJ1-2	TRBV5-4
CASSFTSGGYNEQFF	TGTGCCAGCAGTTTCACTAGCGGGGGCTACAATGAGCAGTTCTTC	TRBD2	.	TRBJ2-1	TRBV27
CASSKGEVKTWGNTIYF	TGTGCCAGCAGCAAAGGCGAGGTGAAGACCTGGGGAAACACCATATATTTT	.	.	TRBJ1-3	TRBV21-1
CASSALTSGNDEQYF	TGTGCCAGCAGCGCCTTGACTAGCGGGAACGACGAGCAGTACTTC	TRBD2	.	TRBJ2-7	TRBV9
CASSRVPQDLETQYF	TGCGCCAGCTCTCGGGTCCCCCAAGACCTGGAGACCCAGTACTTC	.	.	TRBJ2-5	TRBV5-1
CASSQGQDDSYEQYF	TGCGCCAGCAGCCAGGGACAGGACGATTCCTACGAGCAGTACTTC	TRBD1	.	TRBJ2-7	TRBV4-3
CASSLWNEQYF	TGTGCCAGCAGCTTGTGGAACGAGCAGTACTTC	.	.	TRBJ2-7	TRBV5-4
CAWGGTASYNEQFF	TGTGCCTGGGGTGGGACTGCCTCCTACAATGAGCAGTTCTTC	.	few	TRBJ2-1	TRBV30
CASSEATQGGSGYTF	TGTGCCAGCAGTGAAGCGACACAGGGAGGCAGTGGCTACACCTTC	.	.	TRBJ1-2	TRBV6-1
CASRWDRGRTNEKLFF	TGTGCCAGCAGGTGGGACAGGGGGCGAACTAATGAAAAACTGTTTTTT	TRBD1	.	TRBJ1-4	TRBV2
CASSILASTSTDTQYF	TGTGCCAGTAGTATCTTAGCTTCTACTAGCACAGATACGCAGTATTTT	.	.	TRBJ2-3	TRBV19
CASSQIRQGGEKLFF	TGTGCCAGCAGCCAAATCCGACAGGGTGGGGAAAAACTGTTTTTT	TRBD1	.	TRBJ1-4	TRBV3-1/TRBV3-2
CASSAEVAHVRDNEQFF	TGTGCCAGCAGCGCCGAGGTAGCACACGTTAGAGACAATGAGCAGTTCTTC	.	.	TRBJ2-1	TRBV9
CASSFQRTYNEQFF	TGTGCCAGCAGTTTTCAGAGAACCTACAATGAGCAGTTCTTC	.	.	TRBJ2-1	TRBV28
CASSQVGTAYQETQYF	TGTGCCAGCAGCCAAGTGGGGACAGCGTACCAAGAGACCCAGTACTTC	TRBD1	once	TRBJ2-5	TRBV3-1/TRBV3-2
CASRRRTGGNTIYF	TGTGCCAGCAGACGGAGGACAGGAGGAAACACCATATATTTT	TRBD1	few	TRBJ1-3	TRBV28
CSASTLGHTYEQYF	TGCAGTGCTAGTACCCTAGGTCATACCTACGAGCAGTACTTC	.	.	TRBJ2-7	TRBV20-1